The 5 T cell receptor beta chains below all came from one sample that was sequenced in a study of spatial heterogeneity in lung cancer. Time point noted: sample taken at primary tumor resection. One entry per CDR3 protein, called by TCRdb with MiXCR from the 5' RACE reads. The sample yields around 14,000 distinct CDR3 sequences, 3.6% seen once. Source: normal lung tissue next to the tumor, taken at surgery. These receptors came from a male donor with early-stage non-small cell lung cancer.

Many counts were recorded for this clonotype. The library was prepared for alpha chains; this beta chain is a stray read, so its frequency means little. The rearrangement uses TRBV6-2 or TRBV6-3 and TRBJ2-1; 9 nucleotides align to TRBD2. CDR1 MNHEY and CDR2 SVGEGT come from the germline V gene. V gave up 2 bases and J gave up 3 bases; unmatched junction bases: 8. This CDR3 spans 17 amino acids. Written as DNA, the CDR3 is TGTGCCAGCAGTTACCTAGGGACTAGCCGAATCTACAATGAGCAGTTCTTC. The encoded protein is CASSYLGTSRIYNEQFF.

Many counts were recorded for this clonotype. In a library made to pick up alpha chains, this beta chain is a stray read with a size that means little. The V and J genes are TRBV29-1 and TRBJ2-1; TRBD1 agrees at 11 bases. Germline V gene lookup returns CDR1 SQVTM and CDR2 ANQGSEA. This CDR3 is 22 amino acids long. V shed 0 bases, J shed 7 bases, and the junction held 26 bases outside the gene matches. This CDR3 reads CSVEDQGQIQKKDRGRWNEQFF. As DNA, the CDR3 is TGCAGCGTTGAAGATCAGGGTCAAATCCAAAAGAAGGACAGGGGGCGCTGGAATGAGCAGTTCTTC.

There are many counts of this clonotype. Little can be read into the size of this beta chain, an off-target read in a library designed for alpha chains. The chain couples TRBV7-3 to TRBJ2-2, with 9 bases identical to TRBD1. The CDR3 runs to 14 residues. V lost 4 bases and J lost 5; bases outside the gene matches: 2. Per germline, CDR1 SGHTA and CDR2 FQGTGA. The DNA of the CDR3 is TGTGCCAGCAGCTCAGACAGGGGGACCGGGGAGCTGTTTTTT. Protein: CASSSDRGTGELFF.

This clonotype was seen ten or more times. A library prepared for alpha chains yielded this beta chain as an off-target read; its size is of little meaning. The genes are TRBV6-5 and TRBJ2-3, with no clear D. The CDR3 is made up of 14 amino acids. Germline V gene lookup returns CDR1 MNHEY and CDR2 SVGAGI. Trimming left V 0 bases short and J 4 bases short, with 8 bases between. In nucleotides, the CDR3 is TGTGCCAGCAGTTACTCCGGCAGTCCAGATACGCAGTATTTT. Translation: CASSYSGSPDTQYF.

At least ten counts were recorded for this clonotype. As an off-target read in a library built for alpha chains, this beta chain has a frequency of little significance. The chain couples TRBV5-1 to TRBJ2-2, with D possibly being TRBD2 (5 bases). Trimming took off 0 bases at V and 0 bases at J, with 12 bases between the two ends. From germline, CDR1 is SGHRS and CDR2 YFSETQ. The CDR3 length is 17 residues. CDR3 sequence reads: CASSLVGGSANTGELFF. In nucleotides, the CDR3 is TGCGCCAGCAGCTTGGTCGGTGGGAGTGCGAACACCGGGGAGCTGTTTTTT. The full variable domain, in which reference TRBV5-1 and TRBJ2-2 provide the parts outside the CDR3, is KAGVTQTPRYLIKTRGQQVTLSCSPISGHRSVSWYQQTPGQGLQFLFEYFSETQRNKGNFPGRFSGRQFSNSRSEMNVSTLELGDSALYLCASSLVGGSANTGELFFGEGSRLTVL.